Listed below are T cell receptor beta chains from one sample, sequenced in a study of shared clonotypes between healthy human individuals. Libraries were prepared by immunoSEQ multiplex PCR; TCRdb keeps only in-frame clonotypes and omits some of them. This table has around 2.1 million clones, approximately 94% appearing once. Sequencing used naive CD8+ T cells from PBMCs. These receptors originate from a man aged 18-30 years in good health. Some clones in this sample may be carry-over from other donors' samples. The CDR3 runs from the conserved cysteine through the conserved F or W. A D gene is named only where the DNA matches it firmly. Rows give clone size only sometimes, using once, few, many, or a class for an expanded clone.

TRBV28	TRBJ2-7	NA	NA	CASSPGPTYEQYF	TGTGCCAGCAGCCCCGGACCCACCTACGAGCAGTACTTC
TRBV5-1	TRBJ2-7	once	TRBD1	CASSLMNRQGTTYEQYF	TGCGCCAGCAGCTTAATGAATCGACAGGGAACCACCTACGAGCAGTACTTC
TRBV6-1	TRBJ1-2	NA	NA	CARWDGLPGGYTF	TGTGCCAGGTGGGACGGCCTCCCGGGAGGCTACACCTTC
TRBV28	TRBJ2-5	NA	NA	CASSPPQGGETQYF	TGTGCCAGCAGTCCCCCTCAGGGTGGGGAGACCCAGTACTTC
TRBV5-4	TRBJ1-1	NA	NA	CASLTDRDTEAFF	TGTGCCAGCCTCACGGACCGGGACACTGAAGCTTTCTTT
TRBV7-9	TRBJ1-1	NA	TRBD1	CASSMTGQRTEAFF	TGTGCCAGCAGCATGACGGGACAGAGGACTGAAGCTTTCTTT
TRBV27	TRBJ2-1	NA	NA	CASSWGARANEQFF	TGTGCCAGCAGTTGGGGGGCGAGGGCCAATGAGCAGTTCTTC
TRBV5-1	TRBJ2-5	NA	NA	CASSLATATFWETQYF	TGCGCCAGCAGCTTGGCGACAGCAACCTTTTGGGAGACCCAGTACTTC
TRBV18	TRBJ2-5	NA	NA	CASSPPGDGETQYF	TGTGCCAGCTCACCACCGGGGGACGGGGAGACCCAGTACTTC
TRBV28	TRBJ2-1	once	NA	CASSLKTRFNEQFF	TGTGCCAGCAGTTTAAAAACTCGATTTAATGAGCAGTTCTTC
TRBV2	TRBJ2-7	once	NA	CASSFTRDNLPYEQYF	TGTGCCAGCAGCTTTACCCGGGACAACTTACCCTACGAGCAGTACTTC
TRBV27	TRBJ1-3	once	TRBD1	CASSTLTGGISGNTIYF	TGTGCCAGCAGTACCTTGACAGGGGGCATCTCTGGAAACACCATATATTTT
TRBV9	TRBJ1-1	NA	NA	CASSVVGVGTEAFF	TGTGCCAGCAGCGTAGTTGGGGTGGGCACTGAAGCTTTCTTT
TRBV21-1	TRBJ2-6	NA	NA	CASSKEPPRGVGANVLTF	TGTGCCAGCAGCAAAGAACCTCCCCGCGGGGTCGGGGCCAACGTCCTGACTTTC
TRBV7-2	TRBJ2-7	once	TRBD1	CASSLLGTGFYEQYF	TGTGCCAGCAGCTTACTCGGGACAGGCTTCTACGAGCAGTACTTC
TRBV19	TRBJ2-1	NA	NA	CASSPRPTDEQFF	TGTGCCAGTAGTCCGCGACCGACTGATGAGCAGTTCTTC
TRBV27	TRBJ2-3	NA	NA	CASSLFGAGVGDTQYF	TGTGCCAGCAGTTTATTTGGGGCAGGGGTAGGTGATACGCAGTATTTT
TRBV7-9	TRBJ2-7	NA	TRBD1	CASSHTGTAYEQYF	TGTGCCAGCAGCCACACCGGGACAGCCTACGAGCAGTACTTC
TRBV12-5	TRBJ1-3	NA	NA	CASASMGSSGNTIYF	TGTGCTAGTGCTTCGATGGGGAGCTCTGGAAACACCATATATTTT
TRBV27	TRBJ1-2	NA	TRBD1	CASSLMGTVNYGYTF	TGTGCCAGCAGTTTAATGGGGACAGTTAACTATGGCTACACCTTC
TRBV25-1	TRBJ2-1	NA	TRBD1	CASSWGRGLNNEQFF	TGTGCCAGCTCTTGGGGCAGGGGGTTGAATAATGAGCAGTTCTTC
TRBV4-2	TRBJ2-3	once	NA	CASSQRAGASTDTQYF	TGTGCCAGCAGCCAGAGGGCGGGGGCAAGCACAGATACGCAGTATTTT